This passage covers 28 T cell receptor beta chains from one sample sequenced in a study of spatial heterogeneity in lung cancer. TCRdb redid the calling of the 5' RACE reads with MiXCR, one entry per CDR3 protein. The sample gives about 6,100 distinct CDR3 sequences, about 8.2% of which show up once; 15% to 20% is in the top ten. Stated time point: sample taken at primary tumor resection. The sequences come from normal lung tissue next to the tumor, collected at surgery. The receptors were sampled from a female donor with early-stage non-small cell lung cancer.

This clonotype is medium-sized (0.01 to 0.1%) within its sample. The chain joins TRBV4-3 to TRBJ2-1; possibly TRBD1 for D (6 bases). Per the germline V gene, CDR1 is LGHNA and CDR2 is YSLEER. Trimming left V 0 bases short and J 4 bases short, with 10 bases between. The CDR3 has 15 amino acids. The CDR3 protein is CASSQERGRYNEQFF. CDR3 in DNA: TGCGCCAGCAGCCAAGAAAGGGGGAGATACAATGAGCAGTTCTTC.

By share, this clonotype counts as medium-sized. The chain is built from TRBV5-1 and TRBJ1-2; 7 bases fit TRBD1. The CDR3 totals 15 residues. V lost 4 bases to trimming and J lost 4 bases; unmatched junction nucleotides: 10. Germline-derived CDR1 and CDR2 are SGHRS and YFSETQ. For the CDR3, the DNA is TGCGCCAGCAGCCGACCCGGGACAGAAGCCTATGGCTACACCTTC. This gives the protein CASSRPGTEAYGYTF.

Many counts were recorded for this clonotype. The chain is built from TRBV4-3 and TRBJ1-6; no definite D call. V was pared by 2 bases and J by 7 bases, with 6 bases between. This CDR3 contains 13 residues. CDR1 is LGHNA, CDR2 YSLEER, per germline. The CDR3 spells CASSQSLNSPLHF. As DNA, the CDR3 is TGCGCCAGCAGCCAAAGTTTAAATTCACCCCTCCACTTT.

This clonotype was seen many times. The chain is built from TRBV5-6 and TRBJ1-1, with 9 positions matching TRBD1. CDR1 is SGHDT, CDR2 YYEEEE, per germline. This CDR3 has 13 amino acids. With 1 base clipped from V and 12 bases from J, the junction kept 7 bases outside the gene matches. As DNA, the CDR3 is TGTGCCAGCAGCTTGTTAGAGGACAGGGGCACTTTCTTT. Its protein is CASSLLEDRGTFF.

This clonotype was seen ten or more times. CDR3 DNA sequence: TGCGCCAGCAGCCAAGATGTCAGGGGCCACTATGGCTACACCTTC. Translation gives CASSQDVRGHYGYTF. The chain has TRBV4-3 and TRBJ1-2; weak D call: TRBD1 (6 bases). The CDR3 is 15 residues long. The V gene lost 0 bases and the J gene lost 3 bases, with 11 bases spanning the gap. CDR1 is LGHNA, CDR2 YSLEER, per germline.

This clonotype has ten or more counts. The chain joins TRBV18 to TRBJ2-3; D gene unclear. The CDR3 runs to 17 residues. V was cut by 0 bases and J by 2 bases, with 15 bases left in between. Germline V lookup: CDR1 KGHSH, CDR2 LQKENI. CDR3 in amino acids: CASSPPGSKLDTDTQYF. Written as DNA, the CDR3 is TGTGCCAGCTCACCACCGGGCAGCAAGCTAGACACAGATACGCAGTATTTT.

In this sample, this clonotype turned up many times. The chain carries TRBV6-1 and TRBJ2-5, with D possibly TRBD2 on 6 matching bases. The CDR3 totals 15 residues. Germline V gives CDR1 MNHNS, CDR2 SASEGT. The V end was cut by 4 bases, the J end by 4 bases, with 16 bases between. CDR3 amino acids: CASSGLSGLAETQYF. In nucleotides, the CDR3 is TGTGCCAGCAGTGGGCTTAGCGGTCTAGCAGAGACCCAGTACTTC.

This clonotype was counted at least ten times. V is TRBV19 and J is TRBJ2-5, with D perhaps given as TRBD1 or TRBD2 (6 bases each). The germline gives CDR1 LNHDA, CDR2 SQIVND (reference sequence). The CDR3 covers 16 residues. With 3 bases removed from V and 5 bases from J, the gap between germline ends came to 19 bases. Written as DNA, the CDR3 is TGTGCCAGTAGTATCTTATCGGGGGCGGGGACCGAGACCCAGTACTTC. Translation gives CASSILSGAGTETQYF.

The chain employs TRBV5-1 and TRBJ1-1, with D perhaps matching TRBD1 (5 bases). Germline CDR1 reads SGHRS; CDR2 reads YFSETQ. The CDR3 totals 15 residues. Trimming removed 0 bases at V and 0 bases at J, with 9 bases between. The CDR3 is CASSLGGGLNTEAFF. The CDR3 DNA is TGCGCCAGCAGCTTGGGCGGGGGTCTGAACACTGAAGCTTTCTTT.

The table lists this clonotype with a few counts. The rearrangement uses TRBV24-1 and TRBJ2-6; no firm D call. Germline V gives CDR1 KGHDR, CDR2 SFDVKD. This CDR3 has 17 amino acids. V was clipped by 2 bases and J by 0 bases, with 10 bases between them. Written as DNA, the CDR3 is TGTGCCACCAGTGATTCGCGTTTCCGCTCTGGGGCCAACGTCCTGACTTTC. Protein: CATSDSRFRSGANVLTF.

This clonotype qualifies as medium-sized (0.01 to 0.1%). The chain couples TRBV20-1 to TRBJ2-3; D is uncertain. The CDR3 covers 15 residues. Per the germline V gene, CDR1 is DFQATT and CDR2 is SNEGSKA (reference sequence). Trimming stripped 0 bases from V and 6 bases from J, with 16 bases between. Here the CDR3 reads CSARDFRQKMDTQYF. DNA for the CDR3: TGCAGTGCTAGAGATTTTAGGCAGAAGATGGATACGCAGTATTTT.

Sample share makes this clonotype medium-sized. This chain links TRBV20-1 with TRBJ1-3, with 11 bases that match TRBD1. The CDR3 spans 17 residues. V dropped 0 bases and J dropped 0; count of bases not matched to a gene: 4. The germline V gene has CDR1 DFQATT and CDR2 SNEGSKA (reference sequence). The CDR3 DNA reads TGCAGTGCTAGAGATTCCGGGACAGGGGGCTCTGGAAACACCATATATTTT. Protein: CSARDSGTGGSGNTIYF.

At least ten counts were recorded for this clonotype. This chain links TRBV28 with TRBJ2-1; maybe TRBD2 (5 bases). The CDR3 extends over 14 amino acids. The V end lost 1 base, the J end lost 4 bases, and 8 bases lay between the germline ends. Germline CDR1 and CDR2: MDHEN and SYDVKM. The CDR3: CASSLFGGYNEQFF. The CDR3 DNA reads as TGTGCCAGCAGTTTATTTGGAGGATACAATGAGCAGTTCTTC.

The chain combines TRBV28 with TRBJ2-7, with 10 bases matching TRBD2. V trimming: 2 bases; J trimming: 4 bases; junction bases outside the gene matches: 5. The CDR3 is 15 amino acids. Germline-derived CDR1 and CDR2 are MDHEN and SYDVKM. CDR3 in DNA: TGTGCCAGCAGTTTAGGATCTAGCGGGGGTTACGAGCAGTACTTC. Its protein is CASSLGSSGGYEQYF.

This clonotype was seen ten or more times. V and J are TRBV20-1 and TRBJ2-1; D not resolved. The V end lost 6 bases, the J end lost 4 bases, and 13 bases lay between the germline ends. Germline assignment: CDR1 DFQATT and CDR2 SNEGSKA (reference sequence). The CDR3 consists of 13 residues. The CDR3 sequence: CSAPRSAYNEQFF. In DNA form, the CDR3 reads TGCAGTGCCCCCCGGTCTGCGTACAATGAGCAGTTCTTC.

This clonotype is deemed medium-sized (0.01 to 0.1%). The V call is TRBV5-5, the J call TRBJ1-5; 9 bases match TRBD1. V gave up 4 bases and J gave up 5 bases; unmatched junction bases: 7. The CDR3 has 15 residues. The V gene's germline CDR1 is SGHKS and CDR2 YYEKEE (reference sequence). As DNA, the CDR3 is TGTGCCAGCAGCCCCGGGACAGGGTCCGATCAGCCCCAGCATTTT. Protein sequence: CASSPGTGSDQPQHF.

This clonotype ranks as medium-sized (0.01 to 0.1%). The chain links TRBV20-1 to TRBJ2-3, with a tentative D call TRBD1 (5 bases). The CDR3 contains 15 residues. The V gene lost 3 bases and the J gene lost 0 bases, with 13 bases spanning the gap. CDR1 is DFQATT and CDR2 is SNEGSKA in the germline V gene (reference sequence). The CDR3 loop reads CSASLWGRSTDTQYF. The CDR3 DNA follows: TGCAGTGCTAGTCTGTGGGGCCGGAGCACAGATACGCAGTATTTT.

This clonotype came up a few times. The chain joins TRBV30 to TRBJ2-7; D might be TRBD1 or TRBD2, each matching 5 bases. From germline, CDR1 is GTSNPN and CDR2 SVGIG (reference sequence). The CDR3 spans 13 residues. V dropped 7 bases and J dropped 3 bases, with 16 bases sitting between them. CDR3 coding DNA: TGTGCCTTGGATTCCAGGGACGTCTACGAGCAGTACTTC. Protein: CALDSRDVYEQYF.

By frequency in the sample, this clonotype is medium-sized. The rearrangement links TRBV6-5 to TRBJ1-6; D not certain. This CDR3 has 15 amino acids. The V gene lost 4 bases and the J gene lost 5 bases, with 12 bases spanning the gap. Germline assignment: CDR1 MNHEY and CDR2 SVGAGI. CDR3 sequence: CASSSTGAHNSPLHF. The CDR3 nucleotides are TGTGCCAGCAGTTCCACGGGAGCCCATAATTCACCCCTCCACTTT.

This clonotype has ten or more counts. J is TRBJ2-7 and V is TRBV20-1, with D perhaps TRBD1 (6 bases). The CDR3 is 11 residues long. V lost 4 bases, J lost 3 bases, and 7 bases lay in between. Germline CDR1 is DFQATT and CDR2 is SNEGSKA (reference sequence). CDR3 sequence (DNA): TGCAGTGCTAAGGACAGCTACGAGCAGTACTTC. Translated: CSAKDSYEQYF.

Only a few counts were recorded for this clonotype. This chain uses TRBV20-1 with TRBJ1-6; 8 bases align to TRBD1. The CDR3 is made up of 14 amino acids. Germline CDR1 reads DFQATT; CDR2 reads SNEGSKA (reference sequence). The V segment lost 2 bases and the J segment 10 bases; nucleotides outside the gene matches: 7. The CDR3 reads CSARPNRGESPLHF. In nucleotides, the CDR3 is TGCAGTGCTAGACCAAACAGGGGGGAATCACCCCTCCACTTT.

This clonotype qualifies as medium-sized. This chain joins TRBV18 and TRBJ1-1; 11 bases match TRBD1. From germline, CDR1 is KGHSH and CDR2 LQKENI. This CDR3 spans 15 amino acids. V lost 1 base and J lost 7; bases outside the gene matches: 5. CDR3 in amino acids: CASSPQGTGGLEAFF. The CDR3 nucleotides are TGTGCCAGCTCACCACAAGGGACAGGGGGTCTTGAAGCTTTCTTT. The entire variable domain, with the rest obtained from reference TRBV18 and TRBJ1-1, is as follows: NAGVMQNPRHLVRRRGQEARLRCSPMKGHSHVYWYRQLPEEGLKFMVYLQKENIIDESGMPKERFSAEFPKEGPSILRIQQVVRGDSAAYFCASSPQGTGGLEAFFGQGTRLTVV.

This chain uses TRBV28 with TRBJ2-7; possibly TRBD1 for D (5 bases). CDR3 length: 14 residues. The germline gives CDR1 MDHEN, CDR2 SYDVKM. Between the trimmed V and J ends, which lost 3 bases and 4 bases, there was a span of 13 bases. The CDR3 nucleotides read TGTGCCAGCAGTTTTAGGGGCAGGGTGTACGAGCAGTACTTC. It specifies CASSFRGRVYEQYF.

In this sample, this clonotype turned up many times. CDR3 protein: CASARTGGNTIYF. CDR3 coding DNA: TGTGCCAGCGCTAGGACGGGAGGAAACACCATATATTTT. V is TRBV12-3 or TRBV12-4 and J is TRBJ1-3; D gene unclear. The CDR3 spans 13 residues. Trimming took off 8 bases at V and 4 bases at J, with 12 bases between the two ends.

The rearrangement joins TRBV9 to TRBJ2-1; D unclear. Deletions cut 0 bases from V and 6 bases from J, with 10 bases between. CDR3 length equals 14 residues. The germline gives CDR1 SGDLS, CDR2 YYNGEE. CDR3 bases: TGTGCCAGCAGCGTAGACCCCCTGGGCAATGAGCAGTTCTTC. Its protein product is CASSVDPLGNEQFF.

The sample holds many counts of this clonotype. This sequence joins TRBV12-3 or TRBV12-4 and TRBJ2-3; no definite D call. Between the trimmed V and J ends, which lost 6 bases and 2 bases, there was a span of 3 bases. The CDR3 length is 11 residues. The CDR3 here is CASRHTDTQYF. DNA of the CDR3: TGTGCCAGCAGGCACACAGATACGCAGTATTTT.

This clonotype qualifies as medium-sized. This chain uses TRBV7-9 with TRBJ2-5; 8 positions agree with TRBD2. CDR3 length: 16 residues. Germline values: CDR1 SEHNR, CDR2 FQNEAQ (reference sequence). J lost 5 bases, V lost 5 bases, and 13 bases had no gene match. The CDR3 spells CASSVPFGSGDETQYF. The DNA of the CDR3 is TGTGCCAGCAGCGTACCCTTTGGTAGCGGGGATGAGACCCAGTACTTC. Full variable domain (remainder filled in from reference TRBV7-9 and TRBJ2-5): DTGVSQNPRHKITKRGQNVTFRCDPISEHNRLYWYRQTLGQGPEFLTYFQNEAQLEKSRLLSDRFSAERPKGSFSTLEIQRTEQGDSAMYLCASSVPFGSGDETQYFGPGTRLLVL.

Many counts were recorded for this clonotype. V gene TRBV7-3 combines with J gene TRBJ2-3, with TRBD2 as a possible D gene (6 bases). V was clipped by 5 bases and J by 2 bases, with 8 bases between them. The CDR3 totals 13 residues. Germline V gene data show CDR1 as SGHTA and CDR2 as FQGTGA. In DNA, the CDR3 is TGTGCCAGCAGCGCGGGGTACACAGATACGCAGTATTTT. Translated, it gives CASSAGYTDTQYF.